One and the same sample provided the 22 T cell receptor beta chains below, sequenced in a study of blood T cell repertoires in COVID-19. Clones were read by immunoSEQ multiplex PCR, and TCRdb kept only the in-frame ones, dropping some. In the table there are about 100,000 clones, around nine tenths of which are singletons. Sequencing was done on a sample of peripheral blood. These receptors came from a man aged 55 to 70 with acute or convalescent COVID-19.

This clone was seen only once. V and J are TRBV5-4 and TRBJ1-1; 8 bases fit TRBD1. The germline CDR1 and CDR2 sequences are SGHNT and YYREEE (reference sequence). Unmatched junction bases numbered 2, after V lost 3 bases and J lost 1 base. This CDR3 is 14 amino acids long. The chain's CDR3 is CASSSGQENTEAFF. The CDR3 DNA is TGTGCCAGCAGCTCGGGACAGGAGAACACTGAAGCTTTCTTT.

The chain's CDR3 is CASSYIPGQSDVQPQHF. CDR3 DNA sequence: TGTGCCAGCAGCTATATTCCGGGACAGTCCGACGTTCAGCCCCAGCATTTT. The chain employs TRBV7-8 and TRBJ1-5, with TRBD1 identical over 7 bases. V shed 4 bases, J shed 6 bases, and the junction held 15 bases outside the gene matches. There are 17 residues in the CDR3. The germline CDR1 and CDR2 sequences are SGHVS and FQNEAQ.

This chain joins TRBV5-1 and TRBJ1-1, with D maybe TRBD1 (6 bases). Per germline, CDR1 SGHRS and CDR2 YFSETQ. This CDR3 is 13 amino acids long. V was trimmed by 5 bases and J by 6 bases, leaving 14 bases between them. The CDR3 DNA reads TGCGCCAGCAGGATAACTGGGGGCTCTGAAGCTTTCTTT. It codes for CASRITGGSEAFF.

The chain joins TRBV7-2 to TRBJ2-1, with 9 bases fitting TRBD2. This CDR3 has 18 residues. The V segment lost 5 bases and the J segment 5 bases; nucleotides outside the gene matches: 16. Germline V lookup: CDR1 SGHTA, CDR2 FQGNSA. DNA for the CDR3: TGTGCCAGCAGCCCCCATTGGCGGGAGGGGCTTGGTGACAATGAGCAGTTCTTC. Translating gives CASSPHWREGLGDNEQFF. The entire variable domain, with the rest obtained from reference TRBV7-2 and TRBJ2-1, is as follows: GAGVSQSPSNKVTEKGKDVELRCDPISGHTALYWYRQSLGQGLEFLIYFQGNSAPDKSGLPSDRFSAERTGGSVSTLTIQRTQQEDSAVYLCASSPHWREGLGDNEQFFGPGTRLTVL.

J is TRBJ1-6 and V is TRBV30, with 11 bases matching TRBD1. Germline CDR1 and CDR2: GTSNPN and SVGIG (reference sequence). This CDR3 contains 14 residues. The V and J ends lost 5 bases and 7 bases, in that order; junction bases with no gene match: 4. The CDR3 loop is CAWRRDRGNSPLHF. CDR3 nucleotides: TGTGCCTGGCGCCGGGACAGGGGGAATTCACCCCTCCACTTT. The variable domain in full, with the rest retrieved from reference TRBV30 and TRBJ1-6, is SQTIHQWPATLVQPVGSPLSLECTVEGTSNPNLYWYRQAAGRGLQLLFYSVGIGQISSEVPQNLSASRPQDRQFILSSKKLLLSDSGFYLCAWRRDRGNSPLHFGNGTRLTVT.

The sample holds one count of this clone. The chain joins TRBV9 to TRBJ2-7, with 7 bases that match TRBD1. Germline loops: CDR1 SGDLS, CDR2 YYNGEE. The CDR3 sequence is 17 residues long. V gave up 0 bases and J gave up 3 bases; unmatched junction bases: 12. The CDR3 DNA reads TGTGCCAGCAGCGTAGAGGCCGTGACAGGGAATTTCTACGAGCAGTACTTC. This sequence encodes CASSVEAVTGNFYEQYF.

The rearrangement uses TRBV7-9 and TRBJ1-5; tentatively, D is TRBD1 (6 bases). The CDR3 totals 17 residues. Germline V gene data show CDR1 as SEHNR and CDR2 as FQNEAQ (reference sequence). V lost 5 bases, J lost 1 base, and 18 bases lay in between. DNA of the CDR3: TGTGCCAGCAGCCCTGGGGGCGGACCGCTAAGCAATCAGCCCCAGCATTTT. Its translation is CASSPGGGPLSNQPQHF.

The chain couples TRBV28 to TRBJ2-3; 14 positions match TRBD2. Germline values: CDR1 MDHEN, CDR2 SYDVKM. Trimming removed 1 base from V and 3 bases from J; junction bases left unmatched: 18. The CDR3 spans 22 residues. The CDR3 reads CASSLLFPRLAGGPLETDTQYF. The CDR3 region has the DNA TGTGCCAGCAGTTTATTATTCCCGCGACTAGCGGGAGGGCCTTTGGAAACAGATACGCAGTATTTT.

The genes are TRBV3-1 (or the pseudogene TRBV3-2) and TRBJ1-1; D possibly corresponds to TRBD1 (6 bases). CDR1 and CDR2 from the germline V gene are LGHDT and YNNKEL (reference sequence). Trimming pared 1 base from V and 0 bases from J, leaving 12 bases between. The CDR3 is made up of 16 amino acids. The CDR3 DNA is TGTGCCAGCAGCCAAGGGGACACCGGGTTGAACACTGAAGCTTTCTTT. It yields the protein CASSQGDTGLNTEAFF.

The chain links TRBV11-3 to TRBJ2-1, with D tentatively TRBD2 (6 bases). V dropped 5 bases and J dropped 8 bases, with 13 bases sitting between them. This CDR3 contains 13 residues. Germline V gives CDR1 SGHNT, CDR2 YENEEA. The DNA for the CDR3 is TGTGCCAGCAGCCTCGAAGGACTACATGAGCAGTTCTTC. It codes for CASSLEGLHEQFF.

The chain carries TRBV6-5 and TRBJ1-1, with D perhaps matching TRBD1 (6 bases). Per the germline V gene, CDR1 is MNHEY and CDR2 is SVGAGI. Trimming left V 2 bases short and J 1 base short, with 11 bases between. CDR3 length equals 15 residues. The CDR3 protein is CASSYRMDRNTEAFF. The CDR3 bases are TGTGCCAGCAGTTACCGGATGGACAGGAACACTGAAGCTTTCTTT.

J is TRBJ2-7 and V is TRBV12-3 or TRBV12-4, with D perhaps TRBD2 (5 bases). The CDR3 has 12 amino acids. V was trimmed by 4 bases and J by 3 bases, leaving 7 bases between them. CDR3 sequence (DNA): TGTGCCAGCAGTTCCACTAGCTACGAGCAGTACTTC. It encodes CASSSTSYEQYF.

The V call is TRBV10-3, the J call TRBJ2-3; 8 nucleotides match TRBD2. Per germline, CDR1 ENHRY and CDR2 SYGVKD. This CDR3 contains 16 residues. The V and J ends lost 1 base and 6 bases, in that order; junction bases with no gene match: 9. The CDR3 nucleotides read TGTGCCATCAGTGAGTTGACGGGAGGGCCAAAGGATACGCAGTATTTT. Translating gives CAISELTGGPKDTQYF.

The rearrangement links TRBV7-2 to TRBJ2-5; TRBD2 might be the D (5 bases). Per the germline V gene, CDR1 is SGHTA and CDR2 is FQGNSA. The V gene lost 5 bases and the J gene lost 5 bases, with 12 bases spanning the gap. The CDR3 runs to 13 residues. Here the CDR3 reads CASSPEERETQYF. The CDR3 DNA follows: TGTGCCAGCAGCCCGGAGGAGCGGGAGACCCAGTACTTC.

The rearrangement links TRBV7-2 to TRBJ2-7; 9 bases are a match to TRBD2. The CDR3 runs to 15 residues. V lost 1 base, J lost 2 bases, and 3 bases stayed unmatched. Germline values: CDR1 SGHTA, CDR2 FQGNSA. The CDR3 protein is CASSLGAGGTYEQYF. CDR3 in DNA: TGTGCCAGCAGCTTAGGAGCGGGAGGAACCTACGAGCAGTACTTC.

The V and J genes are TRBV19 and TRBJ2-7, with a weak D call TRBD2 (7 bases). CDR3 length: 12 amino acids. Trimming left V 10 bases short and J 4 bases short, with 14 bases between. Germline CDR1 and CDR2: LNHDA and SQIVND (reference sequence). The CDR3: CATQRGGYEQYF. In DNA, the CDR3 is TGTGCCACCCAAAGGGGGGGATACGAGCAGTACTTC.

This clone was seen once. J is TRBJ2-3 and V is TRBV19, with D maybe TRBD2 (5 bases). Trimming cost V 5 bases and J 8 bases, with 17 bases left between them. The CDR3 has 14 residues. Germline V lookup: CDR1 LNHDA, CDR2 SQIVND (reference sequence). The CDR3 region is CASSPSRERGTQYF. CDR3 DNA: TGTGCCAGTAGTCCCTCGAGGGAGCGAGGTACGCAGTATTTT.

The CDR3, as DNA: TGCGCCAGCAGCCCATCCCCGGGACTAGCCTACGAGCAGTACTTC. It is translated as CASSPSPGLAYEQYF. The J gene is TRBJ2-7, the V gene TRBV5-1; 8 positions match TRBD2. This CDR3 has 15 residues. The V gene's germline CDR1 is SGHRS and CDR2 YFSETQ. With 4 bases clipped from V and 2 bases from J, the junction kept 8 bases outside the gene matches. The whole variable domain, remainder taken from reference TRBV5-1 and TRBJ2-7, is KAGVTQTPRYLIKTRGQQVTLSCSPISGHRSVSWYQQTPGQGLQFLFEYFSETQRNKGNFPGRFSGRQFSNSRSEMNVSTLELGDSALYLCASSPSPGLAYEQYFGPGTRLTVT.

The J gene is TRBJ2-1, the V gene TRBV5-1; TRBD1 is a possible D gene (6 bases). CDR1 and CDR2 (germline): SGHRS, YFSETQ. The CDR3 length is 16 residues. Trimming removed 7 bases at V and 0 bases at J, with 17 bases between. The CDR3, as DNA: TGCGCCAGCGGCCACTCGGGACACAGCTCCTACAATGAGCAGTTCTTC. Translation gives CASGHSGHSSYNEQFF.

CDR3 residues: CASSVAGTSGFQETQYF. The DNA for the CDR3 is TGTGCCAGCAGCGTAGCCGGGACTAGCGGGTTCCAAGAGACCCAGTACTTC. V is TRBV9 and J is TRBJ2-5; 12 bases align to TRBD2. The trim removed 0 bases at V and 1 base at J, leaving 4 bases unmatched. The CDR3 is 17 residues long. Per the germline V gene, CDR1 is SGDLS and CDR2 is YYNGEE.

The V gene is TRBV7-3, the J gene TRBJ2-1; 9 nucleotides agree with TRBD2. Germline-derived CDR1 and CDR2 are SGHTA and FQGTGA. V trimming: 3 bases; J trimming: 4 bases; junction bases outside the gene matches: 7. The CDR3 has 16 amino acids. DNA for the CDR3: TGTGCCAGCAGCTTTCGTGGGGCGGGAGGGTACAATGAGCAGTTCTTC. Translated, it gives CASSFRGAGGYNEQFF.

The rearrangement links TRBV5-8 to TRBJ2-1; 8 bases align to TRBD1. The ends lost 5 bases at V and 4 bases at J; junction bases unmatched: 8. This CDR3 region has 15 residues. CDR1 SGHTS and CDR2 YDEGEE come from the germline V gene. The CDR3 DNA is TGTGCCAGCAGTCCGACAGGGGATCCGTACAATGAGCAGTTCTTC. Protein sequence: CASSPTGDPYNEQFF. Based on the CDR3 plus reference TRBV5-8 and TRBJ2-1, the full variable domain is EAGVTQSPTHLIKTRGQQATLRCSPISGHTSVYWYQQALGLGLQFLLWYDEGEERNRGNFPPRFSGRQFPNYSSELNVNALELEDSALYLCASSPTGDPYNEQFFGPGTRLTVL.